A single sample is the source of the 11 T cell receptor beta chains below, sequenced in a study of blood T cell repertoires in COVID-19. Libraries were prepared by immunoSEQ multiplex PCR; TCRdb keeps only in-frame clonotypes and omits some of them. The repertoire includes 150,000 to 250,000 clones, 65% to 85% of them detected once, and less than 9.5% sits in the top ten. The sequenced sample consisted of PBMCs or T cells enriched from blood (not recorded which). The source is a man aged 35 to 55 who had recovered from COVID-19.

The chain has TRBV3-1 (or the pseudogene TRBV3-2) and TRBJ1-3; 9 bases fit TRBD1. CDR3 length: 14 amino acids. CDR1 is LGHDT and CDR2 is YNNKEL in the germline V gene (reference sequence). J gave up 4 bases and V 8 bases, and 6 bases lay outside the gene matches. The CDR3 sequence: CASGGTGTGNTIYF. The CDR3 nucleotides are TGTGCCAGCGGCGGGACAGGGACAGGAAACACCATATATTTT.

The V and J genes are TRBV7-9 and TRBJ1-1; D gene unclear. Trimming removed 5 bases at V and 4 bases at J, with 14 bases between. Germline V gene data show CDR1 as SEHNR and CDR2 as FQNEAQ (reference sequence). CDR3 size: 14 residues. The CDR3 loop reads CASSTEWVGTEAFF. In DNA form, the CDR3 reads TGTGCCAGCAGCACAGAATGGGTGGGCACTGAAGCTTTCTTT. The full variable domain, completed using reference TRBV7-9 and TRBJ1-1, is DTGVSQNPRHKITKRGQNVTFRCDPISEHNRLYWYRQTLGQGPEFLTYFQNEAQLEKSRLLSDRFSAERPKGSFSTLEIQRTEQGDSAMYLCASSTEWVGTEAFFGQGTRLTVV.

This clone was found once. CDR3 in DNA: TGTGCCAGCAGTAGAACAGGGTGGGGTGAAAAACTGTTTTTT. This gives the protein CASSRTGWGEKLFF. The gene calls are TRBV6-2 or TRBV6-3 and TRBJ1-4; weak D call: TRBD1 (6 bases). Trimming removed 5 bases from V and 7 bases from J, with 14 bases in between. Looked up from germline, CDR1 is MNHEY and CDR2 is SVGEGT. The CDR3 has 14 amino acids.

This clone appeared a single time. This rearrangement joins TRBV27 to TRBJ2-7; 10 bases fit TRBD1. V gave up 6 bases and J gave up 6 bases; unmatched junction bases: 8. The germline gives CDR1 MNHEY, CDR2 SMNVEV (reference sequence). The CDR3 is 14 amino acids. CDR3 protein: CASSTRDRGGEQYF. The CDR3 bases are TGTGCCAGCAGCACCCGGGACAGGGGAGGCGAGCAGTACTTC.

This clone was found once. The rearrangement joins TRBV28 to TRBJ1-5; D possibly corresponds to TRBD1 (6 bases). V was pared by 10 bases and J by 3 bases, with 13 bases between. The CDR3 loop spans 13 amino acids. Per the germline V gene, CDR1 is MDHEN and CDR2 is SYDVKM. In nucleotides, the CDR3 is TGTGCCACGGGGGGGCAGTACAATCAGCCCCAGCATTTT. This sequence encodes CATGGQYNQPQHF.

The chain carries TRBV2 and TRBJ1-5; 8 nucleotides align to TRBD1. With 6 bases clipped from V and 4 bases from J, the junction kept 8 bases outside the gene matches. There are 15 residues in the CDR3. Germline CDR1 reads SNHLY; CDR2 reads FYNNEI. This CDR3 reads CASSPDRATNQPQHF. DNA of the CDR3: TGTGCCAGCAGCCCGGACAGGGCCACAAATCAGCCCCAGCATTTT.

This chain joins TRBV14 and TRBJ1-6; maybe TRBD1 (5 bases). Germline-derived CDR1 and CDR2 are SGHDN and FVKESK. The CDR3 loop spans 14 amino acids. With 1 base removed from V and 10 bases from J, the gap between germline ends came to 11 bases. Here the CDR3 reads CASSQAGFGSPLHF. CDR3 bases: TGTGCCAGCAGCCAAGCAGGGTTTGGCTCACCCCTCCACTTT.

The chain has TRBV5-1 and TRBJ1-6; TRBD1 matches 10 bases. V shed 0 bases and J 9 bases; nucleotides not matched to a gene: 3. Per germline, CDR1 SGHRS and CDR2 YFSETQ. The CDR3 is 15 amino acids. The DNA of the CDR3 is TGCGCCAGCAGCTTGGAAGACAGGGGGCGTTCACCCCTCCACTTT. Translation gives CASSLEDRGRSPLHF.

The chain carries TRBV28 and TRBJ2-1, with a possible D match to TRBD2 (5 bases). This CDR3 has 18 amino acids. V gave up 8 bases and J gave up 2 bases, with 25 bases separating them. Per germline, CDR1 MDHEN and CDR2 SYDVKM. CDR3 amino acids: CASDNLAYKKGTYNEQFF. The DNA for the CDR3 is TGTGCCAGCGATAACCTAGCCTATAAAAAAGGGACCTACAATGAGCAGTTCTTC.

This clone appeared once. This chain uses TRBV4-3 with TRBJ2-3; D perhaps matches TRBD1 (6 bases). Germline CDR1 and CDR2: LGHNA and YSLEER. V lost 0 bases and J 3 bases, leaving 7 bases between the germline ends. This CDR3 is 14 amino acids long. CDR3 coding DNA: TGCGCCAGCAGCCAAGATACAGGGACAGATACGCAGTATTTT. Translating gives CASSQDTGTDTQYF.

This sequence joins TRBV3-1 (or the pseudogene TRBV3-2) and TRBJ1-2; D gene unclear. V dropped 2 bases and J dropped 3 bases, with 7 bases sitting between them. CDR1 LGHDT and CDR2 YNNKEL come from the germline V gene (reference sequence). The CDR3 totals 13 residues. The CDR3 sequence: CASSQHTDYGYTF. The CDR3 region has the DNA TGTGCCAGCAGCCAACACACAGACTATGGCTACACCTTC.